One sample yielded the 16 T cell receptor beta chains listed below, sequenced in a study of blood T cells in healthy people across ages. Using a J-beta primer mix together with a sample-barcoded 5' primer, a second PCR was run for roughly 7 to 11 cycles. Each CDR3 protein gets one entry after TCRdb re-called the 5' RACE reads with MiXCR. The table includes some 900,000 distinct CDR3 sequences, approximately 49% detected once. Sequenced: blood. The receptors shown here come from a man aged 25 to 40 in good health.

A note on this clonotype: One junction end disagrees with the germline gene, perhaps due to a read error. The chain employs TRBV20-1 and TRBJ1-5; tentative D call: TRBD1 (5 bases). This CDR3 has 16 amino acids. Germline-derived CDR1 and CDR2 are DFQATT and SNEGSKA (reference sequence). CDR3 protein: CSARKEGVTSSQPQHF. CDR3 bases: TGCAGTGCCCGGAAAGAAGGGGTAACAAGCAGTCAGCCCCAGCATTTT.

About this clonotype itself: The junction shows a germline mismatch at one end, possibly a read error. The chain has TRBV4-1 and TRBJ2-3, with 11 bases aligning to TRBD2. Germline loops: CDR1 MGHRA, CDR2 YSYEKL. The length of the CDR3 is 16 residues. Written as DNA, the CDR3 is TGCGCCAGAAGCCAAGCAATAGCGGGGGGGCCTGATACGCAGTATTTT. This encodes CARSQAIAGGPDTQYF.

The J gene is TRBJ1-1, the V gene TRBV7-9; 7 bases are a match to TRBD1. There are 15 residues in the CDR3. J lost 0 bases, V lost 5 bases, and 6 bases had no gene match. Germline V CDR1 and CDR2: SEHNR, FQNEAQ (reference sequence). CDR3 sequence: CASSVRDSMNTEAFF. DNA for the CDR3: TGTGCCAGCAGCGTACGGGACAGCATGAACACTGAAGCTTTCTTT.

The rearrangement links TRBV29-1 to TRBJ2-7; D is unclear. The V gene lost 8 bases and the J gene lost 7 bases, with 15 bases spanning the gap. This CDR3 has 11 residues. Germline CDR1 reads SQVTM; CDR2 reads ANQGSEA. The CDR3 region has the DNA TGCAGCCCTCGGACCCCTCGTGAGCAGTACTTC. It translates to CSPRTPREQYF.

This clonotype was detected only a few times. V gene TRBV7-2 combines with J gene TRBJ2-5; possibly TRBD2 for D (7 bases). The V and J ends lost 5 bases and 4 bases respectively, with 20 bases between them. Germline-derived CDR1 and CDR2 are SGHTA and FQGNSA. The CDR3 is made up of 16 amino acids. CDR3 bases: TGTGCCAGCAGCCCTCTGGGTGGGGGGGCTGGAGAGACCCAGTACTTC. The encoded protein is CASSPLGGGAGETQYF.

V gene TRBV6-1 combines with J gene TRBJ2-4, with a tentative D call TRBD2 (6 bases). The CDR3 has 15 residues. The V gene's germline CDR1 is MNHNS and CDR2 SASEGT. Between the trimmed V and J ends, which lost 6 bases and 0 bases, there was a span of 12 bases. Written as DNA, the CDR3 is TGTGCCAGCAGGGACCAGGGACTAGCCAAAAACATTCAGTACTTC. Its protein is CASRDQGLAKNIQYF.

The chain joins TRBV3-1 to TRBJ2-4, with unresolved D. This CDR3 is 11 amino acids long. From germline, CDR1 is LGHDT and CDR2 YNNKEL (reference sequence). V was shortened by 5 bases and J by 7 bases, with 6 bases between the two germline ends. CDR3 in amino acids: CASSGPNIQYF. CDR3 coding DNA: TGTGCCAGCAGCGGCCCCAACATTCAGTACTTC.

To note about this clonotype: One end of the junction varies from germline; a read error may be responsible. The chain joins TRBV10-3 to TRBJ1-4, with D unclear. CDR1 and CDR2 (germline): ENHRY, SYGVKD. This CDR3 spans 16 amino acids. The CDR3 loop reads CVISESPFRRGEKLFF. CDR3 bases: TGTGTCATCAGTGAGTCGCCATTCAGACGTGGGGAAAAACTGTTTTTT.

The chain is built from TRBV7-2 and TRBJ2-3, with D unclear. Looked up from germline, CDR1 is SGHTA and CDR2 is FQGNSA. Deletions cut 1 base from V and 3 bases from J, with 14 bases between. The CDR3 consists of 16 residues. The CDR3 loop is CASSLGRAAYTDTQYF. The CDR3 nucleotides are TGTGCCAGCAGCTTAGGACGGGCGGCCTATACAGATACGCAGTATTTT.

This clonotype was seen a single time. V is TRBV4-1 and J is TRBJ1-2; D is uncertain. There are 17 residues in the CDR3. V was trimmed by 0 bases and J by 4 bases, leaving 18 bases between them. Looked up from germline, CDR1 is MGHRA and CDR2 is YSYEKL. The CDR3 protein is CASSQDPGPLNPYGYTF. The CDR3 bases are TGCGCCAGCAGCCAAGATCCCGGTCCATTAAACCCCTATGGCTACACCTTC.

Only one count was recorded for this clonotype. One junction end does not reproduce the germline sequence, and a read error may be involved. This chain joins TRBV4-3 and TRBJ2-1, with 7 bases that match TRBD1. Germline-derived CDR1 and CDR2 are LGHNA and YSLEER. This CDR3 has 14 residues. The CDR3 protein is CASSHPGTDNERFF. In DNA form, the CDR3 reads TGCGCCAGCAGCCACCCTGGGACAGACAATGAGCGGTTCTTC.

The chain has TRBV11-2 and TRBJ1-1; D not certain. V lost 5 bases and J 4 bases, leaving 11 bases between the germline ends. Germline assignment: CDR1 SGHAT and CDR2 FQNNGV. The CDR3 covers 13 residues. CDR3 sequence reads: CASSPQVATEAFF. The CDR3 nucleotides are TGTGCCAGCAGCCCCCAGGTTGCCACTGAAGCTTTCTTT.

CDR3 residues: CASSSRTGDYEQYF. DNA of the CDR3: TGTGCCAGCAGCTCCCGGACAGGGGATTACGAGCAGTACTTC. The chain is built from TRBV7-2 and TRBJ2-7, with 9 bases lining up with TRBD1. Looked up from germline, CDR1 is SGHTA and CDR2 is FQGNSA. The CDR3 runs to 14 residues. V lost 4 bases, J lost 4 bases, and 5 bases stayed unmatched.

The chain uses TRBV6-1 and TRBJ2-3; 8 bases match TRBD2. Per the germline V gene, CDR1 is MNHNS and CDR2 is SASEGT. Trimming cost V 2 bases and J 6 bases; bases outside gene matches: 13. The CDR3 runs 17 residues. The CDR3 DNA reads TGTGCCAGCAGTGAAAAGGGCGGGGGGTCCGGGTCGGATACGCAGTATTTT. Protein sequence: CASSEKGGGSGSDTQYF.

The chain uses TRBV10-3 and TRBJ2-5, with 8 bases that match TRBD2. Germline lookup yields CDR1 ENHRY and CDR2 SYGVKD. Trimming took 6 bases from V and 5 from J; bases not matched to a gene: 5. The CDR3 contains 13 residues. CDR3 DNA sequence: TGTGCCATCAGGTTGGGACTAGGTGAGACCCAGTACTTC. This codes for CAIRLGLGETQYF.

The V and J genes are TRBV4-2 and TRBJ2-3; D is perhaps TRBD2 (7 bases). This CDR3 is built from 15 residues. Trimming stripped 4 bases from V and 5 bases from J, with 16 bases between. From germline, CDR1 is LGHNA and CDR2 YNFKEQ. The CDR3, as DNA: TGTGCCAGCAGCCCGGGGGCTAGCGGCCGAGATACGCAGTATTTT. Amino acid sequence: CASSPGASGRDTQYF.